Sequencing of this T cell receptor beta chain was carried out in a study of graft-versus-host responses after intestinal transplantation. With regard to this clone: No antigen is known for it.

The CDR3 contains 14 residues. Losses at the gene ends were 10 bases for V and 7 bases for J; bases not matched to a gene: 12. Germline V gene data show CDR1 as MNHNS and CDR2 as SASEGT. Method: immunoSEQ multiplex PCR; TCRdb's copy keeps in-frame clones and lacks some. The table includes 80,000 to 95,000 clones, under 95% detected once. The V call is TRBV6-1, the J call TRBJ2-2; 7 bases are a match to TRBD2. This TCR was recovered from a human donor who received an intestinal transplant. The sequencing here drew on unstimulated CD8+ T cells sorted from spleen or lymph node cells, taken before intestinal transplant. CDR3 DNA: TGTGCCACCAACGGACTAGTTGGAAGCGGGGAGCTGTTTTTT. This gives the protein CATNGLVGSGELFF.